These 11 T cell receptor beta chains were sequenced from one sample in a study of T cells in Graves' hyperthyroidism and ophthalmopathy. TCR beta CDR3 sequences were amplified from RNA transcripts. HTBI primers were employed in a first-round RT-PCR of the TCR CDR3. TCRdb fed the multiplex PCR reads into MiXCR, producing one record per CDR3 protein. The sample lists around 300,000 distinct CDR3 sequences; roughly 15% were seen once. Sequencing used blood. These receptors all stem from a woman in her forties with Graves' ophthalmopathy.

This clonotype was seen ten or more times. The CDR3 region has the DNA TGTGCCACCGGTCTATCGGCGGGATCCTCCACAGATACGCAGTATTTT. Translated: CATGLSAGSSTDTQYF. The rearrangement links TRBV24-1 to TRBJ2-3; D perhaps matches TRBD2 (6 bases). The CDR3 runs to 16 residues. Trimming left V 9 bases short and J 2 bases short, with 20 bases between. Per germline, CDR1 KGHDR and CDR2 SFDVKD.

This clonotype was found many times. The chain combines TRBV19 with TRBJ2-7; 12 nucleotides line up with TRBD1. With V trimmed by 3 bases and J by 5 bases, 5 bases remained unmatched. Germline CDR1 reads LNHDA; CDR2 reads SQIVND (reference sequence). This CDR3 has 15 residues. The DNA of the CDR3 is TGTGCCAGTAGTATCACCGGGACAGGGGGCAACGAGCAGTACTTC. It codes for CASSITGTGGNEQYF.

This clonotype was seen repeatedly, ten times or more. The V and J genes are TRBV9 and TRBJ2-1, with D perhaps TRBD1 (6 bases). The germline V gene has CDR1 SGDLS and CDR2 YYNGEE. With 0 bases removed from V and 5 bases from J, the gap between germline ends came to 15 bases. This CDR3 is 16 amino acids long. CDR3 in amino acids: CASSVAFQGKNNEQFF. The CDR3 bases are TGTGCCAGCAGCGTAGCTTTCCAGGGGAAAAACAATGAGCAGTTCTTC. Using reference TRBV9 and TRBJ2-1 for the parts outside the CDR3, the full variable domain is DSGVTQTPKHLITATGQRVTLRCSPRSGDLSVYWYQQSLDQGLQFLIQYYNGEERAKGNILERFSAQQFPDLHSELNLSSLELGDSALYFCASSVAFQGKNNEQFFGPGTRLTVL.

This clonotype was counted at least ten times. J is TRBJ1-1 and V is TRBV20-1; D is undetermined. V was clipped by 0 bases and J by 5 bases, with 10 bases between them. CDR1 and CDR2 (germline): DFQATT, SNEGSKA (reference sequence). The CDR3 length is 13 residues. This CDR3 is CSARENVGTEAFF. The DNA of the CDR3 is TGCAGTGCTAGAGAAAACGTTGGAACTGAAGCTTTCTTT.

As regards this clonotype: A read error may be the cause here, since a much bigger clone is one base away. The chain combines TRBV20-1 with TRBJ2-1, with D possibly TRBD2 on 6 matching bases. The CDR3 consists of 14 residues. Germline-derived CDR1 and CDR2 are DFQATT and SNEGSKA (reference sequence). CDR3 in DNA: TGCAGTGCTAGTGTTCAGCGGGCCTACAATGGGCAGTTCTTC. Encoded protein: CSASVQRAYNGQFF.

This clonotype was found many times. This sequence joins TRBV3-1 and TRBJ1-2, with a weak D call TRBD1 (6 bases). The CDR3 is 14 amino acids. CDR1 and CDR2 from the germline V gene are LGHDT and YNNKEL (reference sequence). Deletions cut 1 base from V and 7 bases from J, with 13 bases between. Written as DNA, the CDR3 is TGTGCCAGCAGCCAAGGACAGGTATTGGTTGGCTACACCTTC. Amino acid sequence: CASSQGQVLVGYTF.

This clonotype has at least ten counts. The chain has TRBV2 and TRBJ2-3; TRBD2 matches 10 bases. With 6 bases clipped from V and 3 bases from J, the junction kept 3 bases outside the gene matches. This CDR3 has 14 amino acids. Germline assignment: CDR1 SNHLY and CDR2 FYNNEI. The CDR3 reads CASRTSGVTDTQYF. CDR3 DNA: TGTGCCAGCAGAACTAGCGGGGTAACAGATACGCAGTATTTT.

This chain links TRBV3-1 with TRBJ2-1; 10 bases are a match to TRBD2. Germline V lookup: CDR1 LGHDT, CDR2 YNNKEL (reference sequence). This CDR3 is 18 amino acids long. V shed 2 bases and J 0 bases; nucleotides not matched to a gene: 7. CDR3 region: CASSQLVAGGYSYNEQFF. The CDR3 DNA sequence: TGTGCCAGCAGCCAACTCGTAGCGGGGGGCTACTCCTACAATGAGCAGTTCTTC.

The chain couples TRBV20-1 to TRBJ2-3; 8 nucleotides match TRBD2. The CDR3 is made up of 19 amino acids. V lost 6 bases to trimming and J lost 1 base; unmatched junction nucleotides: 21. Germline V gene lookup returns CDR1 DFQATT and CDR2 SNEGSKA (reference sequence). Written as DNA, the CDR3 is TGCAGTGCAAATACAAGGGGCGGGAGGACCTCAGTAGGCACAGATACGCAGTATTTT. It translates to CSANTRGGRTSVGTDTQYF.

This clonotype was observed at least ten times. The chain is built from TRBV20-1 and TRBJ2-5; unclear D gene. The CDR3 totals 13 residues. Between the trimmed V and J ends, which lost 0 bases and 5 bases, there was a span of 10 bases. Germline CDR1 reads DFQATT; CDR2 reads SNEGSKA (reference sequence). The CDR3 sequence: CSARDGAFETQYF. The CDR3 region has the DNA TGCAGTGCTAGAGATGGCGCGTTTGAGACCCAGTACTTC.

This clonotype was seen at least ten times. The chain carries TRBV3-1 and TRBJ2-1; TRBD2 matches 8 bases. The CDR3 is 16 residues long. V lost 1 base to trimming and J lost 3 bases; unmatched junction nucleotides: 5. Germline loops: CDR1 LGHDT, CDR2 YNNKEL (reference sequence). The CDR3 loop reads CASSQAGSGGYNEQFF. Here the CDR3 DNA reads TGTGCCAGCAGCCAAGCAGGGAGCGGGGGCTACAATGAGCAGTTCTTC.